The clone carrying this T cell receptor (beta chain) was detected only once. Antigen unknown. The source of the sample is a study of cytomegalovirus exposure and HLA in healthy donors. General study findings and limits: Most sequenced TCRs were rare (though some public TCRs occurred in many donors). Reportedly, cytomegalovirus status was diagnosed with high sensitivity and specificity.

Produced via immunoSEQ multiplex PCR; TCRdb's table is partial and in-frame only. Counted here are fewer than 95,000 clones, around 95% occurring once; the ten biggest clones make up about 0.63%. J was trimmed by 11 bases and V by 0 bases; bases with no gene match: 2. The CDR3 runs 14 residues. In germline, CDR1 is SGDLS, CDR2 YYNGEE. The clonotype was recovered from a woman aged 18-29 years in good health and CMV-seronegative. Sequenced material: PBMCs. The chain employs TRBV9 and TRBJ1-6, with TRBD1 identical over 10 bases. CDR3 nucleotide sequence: TGTGCCAGCAGCGTAGGGACAGGGGGGGCACCCCTCCACTTT. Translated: CASSVGTGGAPLHF. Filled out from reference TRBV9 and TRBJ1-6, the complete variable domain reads DSGVTQTPKHLITATGQRVTLRCSPRSGDLSVYWYQQSLDQGLQFLIQYYNGEERAKGNILERFSAQQFPDLHSELNLSSLELGDSALYFCASSVGTGGAPLHFGNGTRLTVT.